A selection of T cell receptor beta chains follows, all from one sample in a study of blood T cell repertoires in COVID-19. Produced via immunoSEQ multiplex PCR; TCRdb's table is partial and in-frame only. Of around 95,000 clones in the sample, 80% to 95% are singletons; the top ten hold approximately 2.2%. The sequencing sample was made of peripheral blood. The receptor set was obtained from a man aged 45-60 years with active COVID-19. Both conserved end residues are part of each CDR3. D genes are given only for firm matches. Size tells how often a clone was seen (once, few, many) or the class of an expanded clone, and some rows leave it out.

d_call	clone_size	j_call	v_call	cdr3_nt	cdr3_aa
-	-	TRBJ1-2	TRBV6-5	TGTGCCAGCAGAACGACAGGAATGTTCTATGGCTACACCTTC	CASRTTGMFYGYTF
-	-	TRBJ1-2	TRBV5-1	TGCGCCAGCAGCTCGGGGGGGCCCTATGGCTACACCTTC	CASSSGGPYGYTF
-	-	TRBJ2-7	TRBV9	TGTGCCAGCAGCTATGGACAGAATCCTTACGAGCAGTACTTC	CASSYGQNPYEQYF
-	-	TRBJ1-2	TRBV5-1	TGCGCCAGCAGCTTAAGCGCTAACTATGGCTACACCTTC	CASSLSANYGYTF
-	-	TRBJ2-7	TRBV7-8	TGTGCCAGCAGCCTCGCCCAGGCTTCCTACGAGCAGTACTTC	CASSLAQASYEQYF
TRBD2	-	TRBJ2-3	TRBV7-2	TGTGCCAGCAGCTTAGGACTAGCGGGGGGTTATTTT	CASSLGLAGGYF
-	-	TRBJ2-1	TRBV7-2	TGTGCCAGCAGCCCCGGGATAGCTCAGTATGAGCAGTTCTTC	CASSPGIAQYEQFF
-	-	TRBJ2-1	TRBV19	TGTGCCAGTAGCCCTCGGGACATAGACTACAATGAGCAGTTCTTC	CASSPRDIDYNEQFF
-	-	TRBJ2-3	TRBV2	TGTGCCAGTGAGGGCAGCCCGGGGGATACGCAGTATTTT	CASEGSPGDTQYF
TRBD1	-	TRBJ2-1	TRBV24-1	TGTGCCACCAGTGAGGCAGGGGGCGCCTACAATGAGCAGTTCTTC	CATSEAGGAYNEQFF
-	-	TRBJ1-4	TRBV4-1	TGCGCCAGCAGCCAACAAACAGGGGAAAAACTGTTTTTT	CASSQQTGEKLFF
TRBD1	-	TRBJ1-4	TRBV5-1	TGCGCCAGCAGCGCTGGGACAGTCGCAACTAATGAAAAACTGTTTTTT	CASSAGTVATNEKLFF
TRBD1	-	TRBJ2-7	TRBV5-1	TGCGCCAGCAGCCCCAGACAGGGAACGGCATACGAGCAGTACTTC	CASSPRQGTAYEQYF
-	-	TRBJ2-7	TRBV6-5	TGTGCCAGCAGTTACTCGACTACTCCCTACGAGCAGTACTTC	CASSYSTTPYEQYF
-	few	TRBJ2-7	TRBV7-9	TGTGCCAGCAGCCCCCCGGGACTTGGCTACGAGCAGTACTTC	CASSPPGLGYEQYF
TRBD1	-	TRBJ2-2	TRBV5-4	TGTGCCAGCACCAACCAACAGGGGTCGCGCACCGGGGAGCTGTTTTTT	CASTNQQGSRTGELFF
-	-	TRBJ1-2	TRBV15	TGTGCCACCAGCAGAGTTCGCGGGGTGGGGAATGGCTACACCTTC	CATSRVRGVGNGYTF
-	-	TRBJ2-1	TRBV14	TGTGCCAGCAGCCAACGGGTAAATGAGCAGTTCTTC	CASSQRVNEQFF
-	-	TRBJ1-3	TRBV28	TGTGCCAGCAGTTTTTTTAGGGGCTCTGGAAACACCATATATTTT	CASSFFRGSGNTIYF
-	once	TRBJ2-7	TRBV6-2/TRBV6-3	TGTGCCAGCAGTTACGAAATCACTAGCTACGAGCAGTACTTC	CASSYEITSYEQYF
-	-	TRBJ2-3	TRBV12-2	TGTGCAAGTCGCTTAGCGGGGGACTTCACAGATACGCAGTATTTT	CASRLAGDFTDTQYF
-	-	TRBJ1-1	TRBV5-1	TGCGCCAGCAGCACACGGGGGGACCGCCATGAAGCTTTCTTT	CASSTRGDRHEAFF
-	-	TRBJ1-4	TRBV19	TGTGCCAGTAAGGAGGGATCTAATGAAAAACTGTTTTTT	CASKEGSNEKLFF
-	-	TRBJ2-5	TRBV19	TGTGCCAGTAGTATAACAGGATCCCCAGAGACCCAGTACTTC	CASSITGSPETQYF
TRBD1	-	TRBJ1-3	TRBV15	TGTGCCACCAGCACTAGGACAGGGTGGGACACCATATATTTT	CATSTRTGWDTIYF
TRBD1	-	TRBJ1-5	TRBV27	TGTGCCAGCAGTTCGGACAGGGGGCGTAATCAGCCCCAGCATTTT	CASSSDRGRNQPQHF
-	few	TRBJ2-1	TRBV6-5	TGTGCCAGCAGTTACGTCCAGGGATCGGTCTATGAGCAGTTCTTC	CASSYVQGSVYEQFF
-	-	TRBJ2-2	TRBV9	TGTGCCAGCAGCGACACCGGGAGTAGCACCGGGGAGCTGTTTTTT	CASSDTGSSTGELFF
-	-	TRBJ1-2	TRBV15	TGTGCCACCAGCAGAGGTCGGAGGGGAGGCTACACCTTC	CATSRGRRGGYTF
-	-	TRBJ2-7	TRBV5-1	TGCGCCAGCAGCCCGGGGGGCAGGTTGACCTACGAGCAGTACTTC	CASSPGGRLTYEQYF
TRBD2	-	TRBJ2-7	TRBV6-5	TGTGCCAGCAATGGGCTAGCGGGGGGGGCTGGGGAGCAGTACTTC	CASNGLAGGAGEQYF
-	-	TRBJ2-5	TRBV24-1	TGTGCCACCAGTGGCTCAGATAAAGAGACCCAGTACTTC	CATSGSDKETQYF
-	-	TRBJ2-3	TRBV10-2	TGCGCCTCCGAGGGCACAGATACGCAGTATTTT	CASEGTDTQYF
-	-	TRBJ2-3	TRBV6-6	TGTGCCAGCAGTTACTCGGGCAGGAGCACAGATACGCAGTATTTT	CASSYSGRSTDTQYF
TRBD2	-	TRBJ2-3	TRBV2	TGTGCCAGCAATATAGCGGGAGGTAACACAGATACGCAGTATTTT	CASNIAGGNTDTQYF
TRBD1	-	TRBJ1-1	TRBV3-1/TRBV3-2	TGTGCCAGCAGCCAAGGGGACAGGATGAACACTGAAGCTTTCTTT	CASSQGDRMNTEAFF
TRBD1	-	TRBJ2-5	TRBV19	TGTGCCAGTAGTAGGCCCCCAGGGGGACAAGAGACCCAGTACTTC	CASSRPPGGQETQYF
-	-	TRBJ1-2	TRBV9	TGTGCCAGCAGCGTATCCAGTCCCGGGAAGTTTGGCTACACCTTC	CASSVSSPGKFGYTF
TRBD1	-	TRBJ1-4	TRBV25-1	TGTGCCAGCAGTGAGGGACAGGGAAATGAAAAACTGTTTTTT	CASSEGQGNEKLFF
-	-	TRBJ2-2	TRBV6-5	TGTGCCAGCAAAACCCACAGGGCGAACACCGGGGAGCTGTTTTTT	CASKTHRANTGELFF
-	-	TRBJ2-1	TRBV12-5	TGTGCTAGTGCTTCCTCGACAGCCAGCTCCTACAATGAGCAGTTCTTC	CASASSTASSYNEQFF
TRBD1	-	TRBJ1-4	TRBV29-1	TGCAGCGTCACAGGGGGCACTGAAAAACTGTTTTTT	CSVTGGTEKLFF
-	-	TRBJ2-7	TRBV5-1	TGCGCCAGTTACCAAATTCCGGGACAACCCTACGAGCAGTACTTC	CASYQIPGQPYEQYF
-	-	TRBJ2-2	TRBV4-1	TGCGCCAGCAGCCCCCTCGGCGGGCCCAGCCTACAGATCGGGGAGCTGTTTTTT	CASSPLGGPSLQIGELFF
-	-	TRBJ1-4	TRBV4-1	TGCGCCAGCAGCCAAGGCGAGGGGGAACGGGGTGAAAAACTGTTTTTT	CASSQGEGERGEKLFF
TRBD2	-	TRBJ2-1	TRBV30	TGTGCTCTAAGTAGCGGGAGGTACAATGAGCAGTTCTTC	CALSSGRYNEQFF
-	-	TRBJ2-7	TRBV7-2	TGTGCCAGCAGCTTAGGTAGCCCCTACGAGCAGTACTTC	CASSLGSPYEQYF
-	-	TRBJ1-4	TRBV7-9	TGTGCCAGCAGCTTAAGGGACACCCCTAATGAAAAACTGTTTTTT	CASSLRDTPNEKLFF
TRBD1	-	TRBJ1-4	TRBV5-1	TGCGCCAGCAGCATCCAGGGGGTAATGGGCGAAAAACTGTTTTTT	CASSIQGVMGEKLFF
-	-	TRBJ2-5	TRBV5-6	TGTGCCAGCAGCTTGGGAGTTCACGAGACCCAGTACTTC	CASSLGVHETQYF
TRBD1	-	TRBJ1-1	TRBV2	TGTGCCAGCAGTGTCCCCGCCCGGGACAGATATGGGAACACTGAAGCTTTCTTT	CASSVPARDRYGNTEAFF
TRBD1	-	TRBJ2-3	TRBV5-6	TGTGCCAGCAGCCCGGACAGGGGAAGAGATACGCAGTATTTT	CASSPDRGRDTQYF
-	-	TRBJ2-1	TRBV4-1	TGCGCCAGCAGCCAAGGCAGCGGTACCTACAATGAGCAGTTCTTC	CASSQGSGTYNEQFF
TRBD1	-	TRBJ1-2	TRBV5-4	TGTGCCAGCAGCTTGCGGACAGGGCCTAACTATGGCTACACCTTC	CASSLRTGPNYGYTF
TRBD1	-	TRBJ2-7	TRBV5-1	TGCGCCAGCAGCGTAGGCCGGGACAGGAGTTTCGAGCAGTACTTC	CASSVGRDRSFEQYF